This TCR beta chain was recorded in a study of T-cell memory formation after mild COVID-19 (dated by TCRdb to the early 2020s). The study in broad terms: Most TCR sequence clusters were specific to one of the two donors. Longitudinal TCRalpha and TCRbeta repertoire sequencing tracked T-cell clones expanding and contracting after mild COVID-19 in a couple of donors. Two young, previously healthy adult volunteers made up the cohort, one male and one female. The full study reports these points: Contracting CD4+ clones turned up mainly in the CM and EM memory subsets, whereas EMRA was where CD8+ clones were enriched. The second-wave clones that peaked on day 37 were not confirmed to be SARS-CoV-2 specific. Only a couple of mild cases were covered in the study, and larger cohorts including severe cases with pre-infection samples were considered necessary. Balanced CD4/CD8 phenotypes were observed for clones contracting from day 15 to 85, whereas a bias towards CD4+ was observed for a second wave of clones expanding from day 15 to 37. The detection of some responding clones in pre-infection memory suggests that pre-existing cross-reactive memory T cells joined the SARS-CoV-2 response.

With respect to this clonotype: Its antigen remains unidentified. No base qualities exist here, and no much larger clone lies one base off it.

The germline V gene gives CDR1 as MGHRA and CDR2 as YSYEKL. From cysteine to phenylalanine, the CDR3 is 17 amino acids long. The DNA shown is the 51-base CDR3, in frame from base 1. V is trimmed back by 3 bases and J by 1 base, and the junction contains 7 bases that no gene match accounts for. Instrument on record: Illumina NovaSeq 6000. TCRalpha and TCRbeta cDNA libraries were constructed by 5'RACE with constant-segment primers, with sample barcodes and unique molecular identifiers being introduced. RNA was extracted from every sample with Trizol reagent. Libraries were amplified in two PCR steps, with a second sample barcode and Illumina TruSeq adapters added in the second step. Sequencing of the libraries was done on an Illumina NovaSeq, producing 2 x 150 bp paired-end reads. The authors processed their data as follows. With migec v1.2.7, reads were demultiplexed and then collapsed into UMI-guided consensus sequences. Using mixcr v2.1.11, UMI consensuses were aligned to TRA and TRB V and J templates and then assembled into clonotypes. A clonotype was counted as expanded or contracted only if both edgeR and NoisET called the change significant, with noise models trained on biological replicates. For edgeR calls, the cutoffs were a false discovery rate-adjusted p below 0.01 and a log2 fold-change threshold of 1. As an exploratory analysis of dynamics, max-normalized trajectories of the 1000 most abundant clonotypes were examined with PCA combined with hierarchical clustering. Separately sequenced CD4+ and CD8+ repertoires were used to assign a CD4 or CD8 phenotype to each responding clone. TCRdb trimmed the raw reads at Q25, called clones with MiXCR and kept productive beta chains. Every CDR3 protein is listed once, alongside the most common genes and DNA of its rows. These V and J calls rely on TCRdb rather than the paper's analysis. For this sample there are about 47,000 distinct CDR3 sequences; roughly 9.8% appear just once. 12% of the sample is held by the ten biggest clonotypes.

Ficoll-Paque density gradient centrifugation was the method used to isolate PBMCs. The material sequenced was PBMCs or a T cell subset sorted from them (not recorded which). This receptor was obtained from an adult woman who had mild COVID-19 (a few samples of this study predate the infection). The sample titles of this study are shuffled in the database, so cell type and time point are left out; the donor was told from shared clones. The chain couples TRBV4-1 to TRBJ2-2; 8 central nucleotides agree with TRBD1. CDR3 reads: CASSQTYGTGNTGELFF. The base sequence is TGCGCCAGCAGCCAGACGTATGGGACAGGGAACACCGGGGAGCTGTTTTTT.